This T cell receptor beta chain was identified during a study of cytomegalovirus exposure and HLA in healthy donors (dated by TCRdb to the late 2010s). The study in broad terms: According to an earlier analysis of a few hundred of the donors, roughly 180 million T cells yielded some 110 million unique TCR beta sequences and 276 Gb of sequence data. An early release that covered about 640 HLA-typed donors contained approximately 300 gigabases of sequencing data and 65 million to 100 million unique TCR sequences. Among the approximately 400 genotyped donors, 75% to 90% belonged to the genetic ancestry cluster associated with self-reported Caucasian donors. The aim of the study was to test whether cataloging public T cell receptors could identify signatures of past pathogen exposure. The T cell repertoires of around 670 subjects were profiled by immunosequencing and related to cytomegalovirus serostatus. In addition to the first cohort of around 670 subjects, a separate validation cohort of 130 or so different subjects was used. To predict cytomegalovirus infection status, the study combined high-throughput TCR immunosequencing, statistical association of individual TCRs with disease status, and machine learning. A later analysis re-analyzed previously published TCR beta repertoires from about 600 donors and added high-resolution HLA genotyping to study TCR occurrence patterns. The later analysis used no new phenotypic data to find candidate immune exposures, relying instead on TCR beta sequences and their occurrence across donors. To decide whether each TCR beta V gene segment behaved as functional or pseudogenic, an earlier analysis of fewer than 750 of the donors relied on high-throughput TCR beta sequencing. Alongside the repertoire data, information on donor age, sex, ethnicity and CMV serostatus was compiled. A later genetic analysis took genome-wide SNP genotypes for about 65% of the 666 donors and used that subset as a discovery cohort. All discovery cohort repertoires had been generated on a single sequencing platform. Class I and class II HLA loci were covered by the typing at four-digit resolution. Typing coverage differed by locus: A, B, C, DRB1 and DQB1 were typed in about 629-640 donors, DQA1 in 500 to 550, DPA1 in approximately 610, and DPB1 in 472. Because of strong linkage in the cohort, four or five DR-DQ haplotypes were treated as single units for association and clustering. Among around 400 genotyped donors of the cohort, an average of approximately 240,000 unique TCR beta nucleotide sequences were sequenced per donor, approximately 20% of them non-productive.

The protocol used for the library was the immunoSEQ multiplex PCR assay. For the multiplex PCR, a mixture combining 60 forward primers for TCR Vbeta segments and 13 reverse primers for TCR Jbeta segments was used. The CDR3 region of rearranged TCR beta genes was amplified from genomic DNA by a multiplex PCR assay. The amplified TCR beta libraries were sequenced on the Illumina HiSeq System as 87-base-pair reads. The authors' analysis ran thus. In a later analysis, tens of millions of unique TCR beta chains were counted across the roughly 670 repertoires, and roughly 11 million of these chains were shared by at least two donors. A nearest-neighbor algorithm error-corrected the raw reads and collapsed the reads into unique sequences, merging closely related sequences to remove PCR and sequencing errors. CDR3 sequences were aligned to IMGT reference sequences to assign V, D and J gene segments. For a sequence to be retained, a match of at least six nucleotides was required to both a V gene segment and a J gene segment. A rearrangement was called productive if the CDR3 had no stop codons and remained in frame with V and J, and every other rearrangement was called non-productive. CDR3 was defined by IMGT convention, running from the second conserved V-encoded cysteine to the conserved J-encoded phenylalanine. In an earlier analysis of 587 of the donors, sequences lacking an unambiguous match to a single V gene segment were excluded. An earlier analysis of 587 of the donors called V segments functional above 56.7% productive rearrangements and segregating when the between-donor standard deviation exceeded 5%. A statistical classification framework was built to diagnose cytomegalovirus status from the catalog of TCR beta chain sequences. V and J gene assignment, in a later analysis, came from comparing TCR nucleotide sequences with IMGT/GENE-DB human TR gene sequences. The TCRdist pipeline was used in a later analysis to assign CDR3 sequences and most-parsimonious VDJ recombination scenarios. In a later analysis, every TCR beta chain was defined by the combination of its CDR3 amino acid sequence and its V-gene family, and reads without a unique V-gene family were dropped. As a way to deal with suspected cross-contamination and a sequencing artifact, a later analysis dropped approximately 570 nucleotide sequences that were highly shared and had low generation probability. In a later analysis, a clonal expansion index for each public chain was calculated from normalized within-repertoire ranks of inferred template counts. A later analysis computed generation probabilities with a VDJ recombination model fitted to out-of-frame rearrangements, and checked the results against IGoR. In a later analysis, hypergeometric tests were used to score TCR-TCR, TCR-HLA and TCR-CMV co-occurrence, with a repertoire-size bias correction applied to TCR pairs. False discovery rates were estimated in a later analysis by permuting HLA or CMV assignments 20 times. In a later analysis, co-occurring TCRs were grouped using DBSCAN, with TCRdist sequence similarity added in when clustering inside HLA-allele-positive subsets. Repertoires with fewer than 30,000 or more than 120,000 public chains were left out of co-occurrence clustering, as were roughly five repertoires with anomalous nucleotide sharing. TCRdb's version of the immuneACCESS table is confined to in-frame rearrangements and falls short of the full clone set. An unresolved V gene accounts for under half of the shortfall where checked; the remainder is of unknown origin. V and J calls and clone size follow that table, whereas D and trimming were derived from the DNA. This sample comprises tens of thousands of clones, less than 65% of them detected only once. Roughly 6.8% of the sample is held by the ten biggest clonotypes.

Concerning this clone: Its target antigen remains unknown. Base quality data are lacking; no much larger clone is found one base away.

Broader findings and caveats from the paper: A later analysis associated approximately 17,000 TCR beta sequences with specific HLA alleles at a false discovery rate of 0.05. In a later analysis, several top co-occurrence clusters were reported to appear linked to parvovirus B19, influenza, CMV and Epstein-Barr virus. A further reported finding was that TCR beta sequences accurately predicted the HLA-A and HLA-B alleles for most subjects in the first cohort. When HLA alleles, especially DR and DQ, strongly co-occurred, attributing TCR associations to individual alleles was difficult. Linkage disequilibrium might explain the correlated functional status among segregating V segments, but an unknown experimental factor could not be ruled out. The classifier was reported to diagnose cytomegalovirus status with high specificity and sensitivity in both the original cohort and the validation cohort. In a later analysis, HLA-associated TCR beta chains showed more clonal expansion and lower generation probabilities than non-associated chains that were equally common. The authors suggested that the approach could potentially be generalized to other disease states and immunological phenotypes. Presence/absence analyses assumed roughly uniform sequencing depth across donors, an assumption that may not hold. Some IMGT-functional V segments, including TRBV6-2 and TRBV6-3, could not be distinguished by the 87-base-pair reads and were therefore excluded. Most CMV-associated TCR beta chains appeared to be HLA-restricted in a later analysis, and the HLA associations seemed to be driven largely by CMV exposure. A later genetic analysis reported fewer N-insertions in productive TCRs among donors in an Asian-associated ancestry cluster than the 666-donor mean. In this cohort, only TCR beta chains were sequenced, and detectable features were limited by the absence of alpha or paired-chain data. While some public TCRs were present in many individuals, most TCR sequences turned up only very rarely across donors. The only immune exposure information available for the cohort was CMV serostatus. In the study, some 180 TCR beta chains were listed as associated with cytomegalovirus. In a later genetic analysis, a missense DCLRE1C variant was associated with V-gene and J-gene trimming of TCR beta chains, and the association was replicated in an independent cohort. Because HLA typing was missing for some donors at each locus, association tests included only the typed subset. A cluster of highly shared sequence variants was judged likely to be a technical artifact of the sequencing pipeline. In a later analysis, the rate of TCR association differed among HLA loci, with DRB1 alleles having the most associated TCRs and HLA-C alleles having the fewest. A few of the identified cytomegalovirus-associated TCR beta chains were confirmed in vitro to be specific for cytomegalovirus antigens. The earlier analysis of some 540 of the donors excluded fewer than 20 rarely observed V segments, including chromosome 9 orphons, because counts were too low. In an earlier analysis of about 600 of the donors, most TCR beta V segments appeared in productive rearrangements about 87% or about 30% of the time, broadly matching IMGT annotations.

The cohort was made up of approximately 670 healthy bone marrow donors. At the time of sampling, all cohort members were nominally healthy, though unrecorded immune exposures were likely present. The donor was CMV seronegative and belonged to the group of around 400 seronegative cohort members. A peripheral blood sample was provided by each donor, and peripheral blood mononuclear cells were used for TCR beta sequencing. The Qiagen DNeasy Blood Extraction Kit was used to extract genomic DNA from the blood cell samples. Reading from cysteine to phenylalanine, the CDR3 counts 13 amino acids. Only the CDR3 part of the read is kept: 39 bases, read in frame from the first base. V loses 1 base, J loses 5 bases, and the germline ends lie 11 bases apart. The germline V gene gives CDR1 as SQVTM and CDR2 as ANQGSEA.

The source of this sequence is a woman younger than 45 in good health and CMV-seronegative. The V gene is TRBV29-1 and the J gene is TRBJ1-1, with the identity of the D gene unclear. The sequenced material came from PBMCs. Read as DNA, the sequence is TGCAGCGTTGAAGTCCCCGGGGAAACTGAAGCTTTCTTT. Its protein reads: CSVEVPGETEAFF.